This TCR beta chain was documented in a study of human T cells and chemical hapten exposure. Stated time point: healthy volunteer bleed at 2 weeks. Blood, whole and unfractionated, served as the source for total RNA extraction. At least ten counts were recorded for this clonotype. Germline CDR1 SGHTA, CDR2 FQGNSA. Between the trimmed V and J ends, which lost 1 base and 7 bases, there was a span of 20 bases. This CDR3 is 17 amino acids long. In the original processing: A per-sample median of 95,638 TCRs was observed, with counts ranging from about 23,224 to 690,600. Each CDR3 protein gets one entry after TCRdb re-called the RACE reads with MiXCR. What appears here as the V and J calls and clone size reflects TCRdb's work, not the paper's. The table includes around 31,000 distinct CDR3 sequences, 6% to 7.5% detected once.

The chain couples TRBV7-2 to TRBJ1-5; D is unresolved. The TCR sequence derives from a human donor in good health. Some clones in this sample may be carry-over from other donors' samples. The specimen sequenced was whole blood. CDR3 sequence reads: CASSLELTGIVGQPQHF. CDR3 DNA: TGTGCCAGCAGCTTAGAGTTAACCGGTATCGTCGGGCAGCCCCAGCATTTT.